The source of this T cell receptor (beta chain) is a study of T cell responses to AZD1222 COVID-19 vaccine. For the study at large: Pooled together were second doses at about 4 or about 12 weeks.

The protocol was immunoSEQ multiplex PCR, while the TCRdb copy is restricted to in-frame clones and leaves out a portion. The repertoire holds 110,000 to 150,000 clones, with about 92% as singletons. The study, taken as a whole, reports: Dominant CD4 TCR responses targeted spike regions 160-218 and 743-854. Repertoire collection took place solely once the T cell response had peaked.

Concerning this clone itself: The antigen is undetermined.

Per the germline V gene, CDR1 is SNHLY and CDR2 is FYNNEI. The trim removed 3 bases at V and 1 base at J, leaving 3 bases unmatched. This CDR3 comprises 16 residues. The chain employs TRBV2 and TRBJ2-3; 11 bases fit TRBD2. The sample in question was peripheral blood, obtained on day 0 of AZD1222 vaccination. The sequence came from an adult in good health. Written as DNA, the CDR3 is TGTGCCAGCAGTGAGGGACTAGCGGCCCGCACAGATACGCAGTATTTT. It translates to CASSEGLAARTDTQYF.